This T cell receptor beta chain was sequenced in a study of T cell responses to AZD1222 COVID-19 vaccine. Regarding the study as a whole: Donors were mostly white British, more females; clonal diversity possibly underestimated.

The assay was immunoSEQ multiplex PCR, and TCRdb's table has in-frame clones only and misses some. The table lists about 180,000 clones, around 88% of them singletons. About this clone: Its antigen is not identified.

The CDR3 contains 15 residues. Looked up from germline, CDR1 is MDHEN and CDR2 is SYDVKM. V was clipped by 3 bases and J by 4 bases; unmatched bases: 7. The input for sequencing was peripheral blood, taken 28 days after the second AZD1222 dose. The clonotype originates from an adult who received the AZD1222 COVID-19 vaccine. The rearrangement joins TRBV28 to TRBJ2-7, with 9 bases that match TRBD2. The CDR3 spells CASSLGASGNYEQYF. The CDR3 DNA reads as TGTGCCAGCAGTTTGGGGGCTAGCGGGAATTACGAGCAGTACTTC.